Listed here are 4 T cell receptor beta chains from one sample, sequenced in a study of T cell clonality in common variable immunodeficiency. General study findings and limits: Fewer deletions and N-nucleotide insertions were reportedly seen in common variable immunodeficiency TCR beta sequences.

This table comes from immunoSEQ multiplex PCR, and its TCRdb copy is limited to in-frame clones, with some not included. This sample comprises tens of thousands of clones, none seen once only. No antigens are known for them. The specimen sequenced was peripheral blood mononuclear cells. Receptor source: a human donor with common variable immunodeficiency.

At least ten counts were recorded for this clone. The DNA ends 3 residues before the CDR3 does, and the rest of the CDR3 is filled in from the germline J gene. The chain employs TRBV5-6 and TRBJ1-2; 12 bases are a match to TRBD1. Germline loops: CDR1 SGHDT, CDR2 YYEEEE. V lost 3 bases and J lost 5; bases outside the gene matches: 5. The CDR3 has 15 amino acids. The CDR3 loop is CASSSGTGGWYGYTF. CDR3 DNA (partial): TGTGCCAGCAGCTCCGGGACAGGGGGCTGGTATGGC. Variable domain in full (rest from reference TRBV5-6 and TRBJ1-2): DAGVTQSPTHLIKTRGQQVTLRCSPKSGHDTVSWYQQALGQGPQFIFQYYEEEERQRGNFPDRFSGHQFPNYSSELNVNALLLGDSALYLCASSSGTGGWYGYTFGSGTRLTVV.

There are many counts of this clone. This chain's CDR3 is CSARGTSDTGELFF. The CDR3 bases that were read are TGCAGTGCTAGAGGGACTAGCGACACCGGGGAG. This chain links TRBV20-1 with TRBJ2-2; the match to TRBD2 covers 9 bases. The read terminates 3 residues before the CDR3 end, so the remaining end is supplied by the germline J gene. Per germline, CDR1 DFQATT and CDR2 SNEGSKA (reference sequence). This CDR3 contains 14 residues. Trimming at V came to 1 base and at J to 3 bases, leaving 0 bases not matched to a gene.

In this sample, this clone turned up many times. The read halts 3 residues ahead of the CDR3 end, with the missing end drawn from the germline J gene. The chain couples TRBV3-1 (or the pseudogene TRBV3-2) to TRBJ2-3; D uncertain. V was cut by 1 base and J by 3 bases, with 5 bases left in between. This CDR3 is built from 13 residues. Per the germline V gene, CDR1 is LGHDT and CDR2 is YNNKEL (reference sequence). The CDR3 sequence: CASSQVGTDTQYF. The sequenced part of the CDR3 DNA is TGTGCCAGCAGCCAAGTCGGGACAGATACG.

This clone was detected ten times or more. Read coverage stops 3 residues before the CDR3 terminus; the germline J gene supplies the remainder. The gene calls are TRBV6-1 and TRBJ1-5, with 7 bases matching TRBD1. The germline V gene has CDR1 MNHNS and CDR2 SASEGT. Losses at the gene ends were 4 bases for V and 5 bases for J; bases not matched to a gene: 5. The CDR3 runs 14 residues. The covered CDR3 bases are TGTGCCAGCAGTGGACAGGGAAGGGATCAGCCC. This codes for CASSGQGRDQP. The CDR3, in full, reads CASSGQGRDQPQHF.